The 9 T cell receptor beta chains reported below all come from one sample, sequenced in a study of blood T cell repertoires in COVID-19. Only in-frame clones appear in the TCRdb table, and some are missing; sequencing was by immunoSEQ multiplex PCR. The profile shows tens of thousands of clones, around 86% of them singletons. Input material: peripheral blood. The receptors come from a woman older than 75 with acute or convalescent COVID-19.

The chain links TRBV19 to TRBJ2-3, with TRBD2 as a possible D gene (6 bases). The CDR3 has 15 residues. Trimming shortened V by 1 base and J by 0 bases, and 8 bases separated the two germline ends. Germline CDR1 LNHDA, CDR2 SQIVND (reference sequence). This chain's CDR3 is CASSIGLASTDTQYF. DNA of the CDR3: TGTGCCAGTAGTATAGGTCTAGCGAGCACAGATACGCAGTATTTT.

The chain joins TRBV21-1 to TRBJ2-1; the table's D call TRBD2 went unverified against the DNA. TRBV21-1 is given as a pseudogene. The CDR3 spans 19 residues. The CDR3 nucleotides read TGTGCCAGCTCCCCCGGGGAAAGGCCACTGATATCTAACTACAATGAGCAGTTCTTC. It encodes CASSPGERPLISNYNEQFF.

The rearrangement links TRBV5-1 to TRBJ1-1, with a weak D call TRBD1 (6 bases). The CDR3 sequence is 16 residues long. With 4 bases removed from V and 1 base from J, the gap between germline ends came to 17 bases. Germline CDR1 reads SGHRS; CDR2 reads YFSETQ. DNA of the CDR3: TGCGCCAGCAGCCCGGCCGGGACATTCGGGAACACTGAAGCTTTCTTT. It codes for CASSPAGTFGNTEAFF.

CDR3 region: CASSLGLTGPEQYF. In nucleotides, the CDR3 is TGTGCCAGCAGCTTAGGGTTGACAGGGCCCGAGCAGTACTTC. The chain is built from TRBV11-2 and TRBJ2-7; 7 bases are shared with TRBD1. This CDR3 is 14 amino acids long. J lost 6 bases, V lost 1 base, and 6 bases had no gene match. The germline gives CDR1 SGHAT, CDR2 FQNNGV.

The chain combines TRBV5-1 with TRBJ2-1, with 7 bases that match TRBD2. V lost 0 bases and J lost 4; bases outside the gene matches: 7. The germline V gene has CDR1 SGHRS and CDR2 YFSETQ. The CDR3 has 16 residues. The DNA of the CDR3 is TGCGCCAGCAGCTTGGTCGCGGGAGCCGCATACAATGAGCAGTTCTTC. This gives the protein CASSLVAGAAYNEQFF.

The chain has TRBV9 and TRBJ2-5; tentatively, D is TRBD2 (5 bases). Germline assignment: CDR1 SGDLS and CDR2 YYNGEE. CDR3 length equals 14 residues. Trimming left V 3 bases short and J 4 bases short, with 13 bases between. CDR3 sequence: CASSEGVRRETQYF. CDR3 DNA: TGTGCCAGCAGCGAGGGAGTTCGGCGAGAGACCCAGTACTTC.

This chain connects TRBV6-2 or TRBV6-3 to TRBJ1-5, with 11 bases matching TRBD1. CDR3 length: 16 amino acids. Germline V gives CDR1 MNHEY, CDR2 SVGEGT. Unmatched junction bases numbered 6, after V lost 5 bases and J lost 3 bases. The CDR3 bases are TGTGCCAGCAGTGCCCCGGGACAGGGGGTCAATCAGCCCCAGCATTTT. This gives the protein CASSAPGQGVNQPQHF.

The genes are TRBV6-5 and TRBJ2-2; D remains ambiguous. Per the germline V gene, CDR1 is MNHEY and CDR2 is SVGAGI. Trimming removed 7 bases from V and 0 bases from J, with 6 bases in between. The CDR3 contains 13 residues. The CDR3 nucleotides read TGTGCCAGCACACTAACGAACACCGGGGAGCTGTTTTTT. This translates into CASTLTNTGELFF.

This sequence joins TRBV5-1 and TRBJ2-4, with 10 bases that match TRBD1. The junction had 6 bases not matched to a gene; V was cut back by 0 bases and J by 0 bases. The length of the CDR3 is 18 residues. Per the germline V gene, CDR1 is SGHRS and CDR2 is YFSETQ. The CDR3 nucleotides are TGCGCCAGCAGCTTGGGACAGGGGGCATCTCTAGCCAAAAACATTCAGTACTTC. Amino acids: CASSLGQGASLAKNIQYF. The variable domain in full, with the rest retrieved from reference TRBV5-1 and TRBJ2-4, is KAGVTQTPRYLIKTRGQQVTLSCSPISGHRSVSWYQQTPGQGLQFLFEYFSETQRNKGNFPGRFSGRQFSNSRSEMNVSTLELGDSALYLCASSLGQGASLAKNIQYFGAGTRLSVL.